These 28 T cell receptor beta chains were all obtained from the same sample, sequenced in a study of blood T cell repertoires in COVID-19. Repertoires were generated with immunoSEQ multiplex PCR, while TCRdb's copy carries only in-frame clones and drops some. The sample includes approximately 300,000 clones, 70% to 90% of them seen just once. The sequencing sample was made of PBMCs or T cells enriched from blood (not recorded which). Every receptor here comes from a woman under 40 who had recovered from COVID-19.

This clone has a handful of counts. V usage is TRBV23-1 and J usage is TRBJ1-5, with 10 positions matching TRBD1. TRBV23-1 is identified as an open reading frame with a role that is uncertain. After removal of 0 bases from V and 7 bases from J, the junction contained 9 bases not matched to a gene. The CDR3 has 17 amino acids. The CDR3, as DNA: TGCGCCAGCAGTCAATCGGGGACAGGGGCGGGTAAGCAGCCCCAGCATTTT. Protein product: CASSQSGTGAGKQPQHF.

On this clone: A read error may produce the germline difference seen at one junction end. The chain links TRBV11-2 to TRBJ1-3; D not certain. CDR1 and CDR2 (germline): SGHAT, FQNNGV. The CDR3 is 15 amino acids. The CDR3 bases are TGTGCCAGCAGCATAGAGTGGGGAGTGAGAAACACCATATATTTT. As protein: CASSIEWGVRNTIYF. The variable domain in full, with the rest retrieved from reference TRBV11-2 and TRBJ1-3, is EAGVAQSPRYKIIEKRQSVAFWCNPISGHATLYWYQQILGQGPKLLIQFQNNGVVDDSQLPKDRFSAERLKGVDSTLKIQPAKLEDSAVYLCASSIEWGVRNTIYFGEGSWLTVV.

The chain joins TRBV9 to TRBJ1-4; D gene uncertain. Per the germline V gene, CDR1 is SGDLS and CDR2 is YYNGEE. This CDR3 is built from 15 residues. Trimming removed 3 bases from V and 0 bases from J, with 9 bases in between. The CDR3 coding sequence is TGTGCCAGCAGCGCGTACAGTGCAACTAATGAAAAACTGTTTTTT. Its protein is CASSAYSATNEKLFF.

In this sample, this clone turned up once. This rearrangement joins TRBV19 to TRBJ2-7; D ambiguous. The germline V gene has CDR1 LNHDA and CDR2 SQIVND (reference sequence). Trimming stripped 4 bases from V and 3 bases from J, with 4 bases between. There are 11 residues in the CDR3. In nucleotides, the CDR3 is TGTGCCAGTAGTACGTACTACGAGCAGTACTTC. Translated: CASSTYYEQYF.

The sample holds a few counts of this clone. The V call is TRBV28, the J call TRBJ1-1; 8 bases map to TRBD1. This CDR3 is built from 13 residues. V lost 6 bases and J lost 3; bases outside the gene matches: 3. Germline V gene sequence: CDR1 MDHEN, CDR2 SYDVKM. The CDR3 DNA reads TGTGCCAGCAGCAGGGGGCCGTACACTGAAGCTTTCTTT. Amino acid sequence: CASSRGPYTEAFF.

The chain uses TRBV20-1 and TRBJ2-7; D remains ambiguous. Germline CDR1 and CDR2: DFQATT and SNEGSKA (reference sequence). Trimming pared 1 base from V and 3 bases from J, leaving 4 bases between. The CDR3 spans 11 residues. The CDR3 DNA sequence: TGCAGTGCTAGAGTAAACTACGAGCAGTACTTC. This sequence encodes CSARVNYEQYF.

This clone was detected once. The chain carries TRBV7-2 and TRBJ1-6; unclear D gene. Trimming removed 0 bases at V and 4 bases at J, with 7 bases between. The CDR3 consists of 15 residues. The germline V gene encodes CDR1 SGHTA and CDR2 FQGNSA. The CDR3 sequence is CASSLASGYNSPLHF. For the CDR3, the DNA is TGTGCCAGCAGCTTAGCGAGCGGATATAATTCACCCCTCCACTTT.

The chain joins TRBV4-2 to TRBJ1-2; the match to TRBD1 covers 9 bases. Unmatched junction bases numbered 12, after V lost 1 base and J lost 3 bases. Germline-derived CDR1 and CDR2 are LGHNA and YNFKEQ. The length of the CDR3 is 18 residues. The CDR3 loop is CASSQGDRDFPAHYGYTF. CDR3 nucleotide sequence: TGTGCCAGCAGCCAAGGGGACAGGGATTTTCCCGCACACTATGGCTACACCTTC.

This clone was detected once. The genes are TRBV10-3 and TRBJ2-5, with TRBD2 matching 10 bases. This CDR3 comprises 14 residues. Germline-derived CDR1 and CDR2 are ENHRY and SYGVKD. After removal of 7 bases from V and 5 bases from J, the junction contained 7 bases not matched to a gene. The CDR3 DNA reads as TGTGCCATCAAAGGGACTAGCGCGACGGAGACCCAGTACTTC. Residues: CAIKGTSATETQYF.

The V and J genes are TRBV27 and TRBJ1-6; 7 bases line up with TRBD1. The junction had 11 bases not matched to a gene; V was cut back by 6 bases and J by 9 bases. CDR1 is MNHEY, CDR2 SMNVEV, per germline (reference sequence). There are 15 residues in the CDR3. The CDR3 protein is CASRPNRGASSPLHF. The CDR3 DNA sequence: TGTGCCAGCAGACCAAACAGGGGAGCAAGTTCACCCCTCCACTTT.

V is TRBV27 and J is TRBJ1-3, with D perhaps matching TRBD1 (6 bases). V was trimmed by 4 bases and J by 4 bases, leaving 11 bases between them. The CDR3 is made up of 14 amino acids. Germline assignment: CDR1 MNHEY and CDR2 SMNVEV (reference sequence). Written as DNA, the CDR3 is TGTGCCAGCAGTTACAGGGCGACGGGAAACACCATATATTTT. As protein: CASSYRATGNTIYF.

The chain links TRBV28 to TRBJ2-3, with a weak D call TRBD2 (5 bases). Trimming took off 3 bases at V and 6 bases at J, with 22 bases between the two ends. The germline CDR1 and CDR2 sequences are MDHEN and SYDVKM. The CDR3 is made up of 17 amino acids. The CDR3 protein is CASSLVPGDYITDTQYF. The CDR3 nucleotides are TGTGCCAGCAGTTTGGTACCGGGTGACTACATCACGGATACGCAGTATTTT.

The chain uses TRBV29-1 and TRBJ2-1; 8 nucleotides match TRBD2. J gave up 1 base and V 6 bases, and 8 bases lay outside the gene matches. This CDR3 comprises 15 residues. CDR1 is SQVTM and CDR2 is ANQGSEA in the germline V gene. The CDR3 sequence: CSVVGTSGSYNEQFF. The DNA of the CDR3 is TGCAGCGTGGTGGGAACTAGCGGATCCTACAATGAGCAGTTCTTC.

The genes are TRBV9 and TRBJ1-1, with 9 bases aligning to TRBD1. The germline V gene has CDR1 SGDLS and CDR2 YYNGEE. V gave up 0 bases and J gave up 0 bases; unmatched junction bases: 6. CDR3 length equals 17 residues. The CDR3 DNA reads TGTGCCAGCAGCGTAGCCTCAGGACAGGGGTTGAACACTGAAGCTTTCTTT. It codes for CASSVASGQGLNTEAFF.

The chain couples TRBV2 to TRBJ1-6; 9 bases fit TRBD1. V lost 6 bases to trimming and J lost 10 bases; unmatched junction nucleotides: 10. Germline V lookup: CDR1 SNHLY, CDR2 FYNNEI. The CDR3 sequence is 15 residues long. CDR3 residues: CASRTRDRDRSPLHF. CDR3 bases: TGTGCCAGCAGAACCCGGGACAGGGACAGATCACCCCTCCACTTT. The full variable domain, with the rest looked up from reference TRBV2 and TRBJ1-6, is EPEVTQTPSHQVTQMGQEVILRCVPISNHLYFYWYRQILGQKVEFLVSFYNNEISEKSEIFDDQFSVERPDGSNFTLKIRSTKLEDSAMYFCASRTRDRDRSPLHFGNGTRLTVT.

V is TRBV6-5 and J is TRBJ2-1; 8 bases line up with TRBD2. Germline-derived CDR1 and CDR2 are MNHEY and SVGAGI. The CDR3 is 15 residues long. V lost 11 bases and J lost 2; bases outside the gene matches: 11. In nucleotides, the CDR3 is TGTGCCTCAGCCCCCAGCGGGAGAACCTACAATGAGCAGTTCTTC. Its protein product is CASAPSGRTYNEQFF.

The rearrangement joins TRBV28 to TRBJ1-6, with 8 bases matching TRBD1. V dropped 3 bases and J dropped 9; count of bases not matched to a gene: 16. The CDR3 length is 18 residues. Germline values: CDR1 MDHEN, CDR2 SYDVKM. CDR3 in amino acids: CASSFESPQGGVSSPLHF. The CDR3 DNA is TGTGCCAGCAGTTTTGAAAGCCCACAGGGGGGCGTAAGTTCACCCCTCCACTTT.

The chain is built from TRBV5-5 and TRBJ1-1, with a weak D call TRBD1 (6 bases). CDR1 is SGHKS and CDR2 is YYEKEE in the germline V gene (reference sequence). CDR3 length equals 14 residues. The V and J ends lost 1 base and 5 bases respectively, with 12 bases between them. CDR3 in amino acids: CASSLLNRDTEAFF. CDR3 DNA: TGTGCCAGCAGCTTGCTTAACAGGGATACTGAAGCTTTCTTT.

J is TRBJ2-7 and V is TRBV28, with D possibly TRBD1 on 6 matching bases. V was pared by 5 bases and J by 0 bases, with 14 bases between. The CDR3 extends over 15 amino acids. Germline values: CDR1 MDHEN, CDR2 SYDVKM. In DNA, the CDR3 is TGTGCCAGCAGTCCCCTGGACAGAATCTCCTACGAGCAGTACTTC. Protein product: CASSPLDRISYEQYF.

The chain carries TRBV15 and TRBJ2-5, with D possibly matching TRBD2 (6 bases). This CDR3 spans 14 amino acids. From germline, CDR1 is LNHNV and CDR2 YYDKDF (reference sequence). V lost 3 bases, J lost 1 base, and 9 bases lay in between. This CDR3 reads CATSSGLTQETQYF. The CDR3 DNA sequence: TGTGCCACCAGCAGTGGACTAACCCAAGAGACCCAGTACTTC.

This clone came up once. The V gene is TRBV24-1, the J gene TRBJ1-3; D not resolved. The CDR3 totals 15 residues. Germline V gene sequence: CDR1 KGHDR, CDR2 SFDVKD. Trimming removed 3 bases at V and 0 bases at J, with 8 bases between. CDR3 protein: CATSDNSISGNTIYF. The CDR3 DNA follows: TGTGCCACCAGTGATAATTCTATCTCTGGAAACACCATATATTTT.

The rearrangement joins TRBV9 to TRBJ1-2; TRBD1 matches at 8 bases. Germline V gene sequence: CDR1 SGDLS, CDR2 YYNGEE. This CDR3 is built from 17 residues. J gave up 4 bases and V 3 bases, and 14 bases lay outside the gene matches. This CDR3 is CASSEGLTGALGYGYTF. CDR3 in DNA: TGTGCCAGCAGCGAGGGCCTGACAGGGGCCCTAGGCTATGGCTACACCTTC.

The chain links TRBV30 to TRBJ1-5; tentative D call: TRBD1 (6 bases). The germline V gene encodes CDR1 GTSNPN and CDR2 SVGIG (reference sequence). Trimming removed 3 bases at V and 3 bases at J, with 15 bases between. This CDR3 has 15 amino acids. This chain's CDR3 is CAWREKQGFNQPQHF. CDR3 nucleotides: TGTGCCTGGAGAGAGAAACAGGGTTTCAATCAGCCCCAGCATTTT. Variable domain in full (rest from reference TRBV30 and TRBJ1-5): SQTIHQWPATLVQPVGSPLSLECTVEGTSNPNLYWYRQAAGRGLQLLFYSVGIGQISSEVPQNLSASRPQDRQFILSSKKLLLSDSGFYLCAWREKQGFNQPQHFGDGTRLSIL.

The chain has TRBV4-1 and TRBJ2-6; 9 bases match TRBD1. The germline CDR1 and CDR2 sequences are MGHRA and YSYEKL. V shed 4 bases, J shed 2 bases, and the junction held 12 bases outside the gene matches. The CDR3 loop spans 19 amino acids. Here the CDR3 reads CASSRQGTGMETGANVLTF. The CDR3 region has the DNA TGCGCCAGCAGCCGCCAGGGGACAGGGATGGAAACTGGGGCCAACGTCCTGACTTTC.

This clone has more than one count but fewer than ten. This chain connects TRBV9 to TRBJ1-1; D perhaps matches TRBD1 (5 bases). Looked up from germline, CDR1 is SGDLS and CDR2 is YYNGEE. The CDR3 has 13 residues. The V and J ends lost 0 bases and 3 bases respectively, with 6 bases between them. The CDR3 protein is CASSVAGYTEAFF. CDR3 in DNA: TGTGCCAGCAGCGTAGCAGGGTACACTGAAGCTTTCTTT. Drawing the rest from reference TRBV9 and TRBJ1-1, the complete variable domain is DSGVTQTPKHLITATGQRVTLRCSPRSGDLSVYWYQQSLDQGLQFLIQYYNGEERAKGNILERFSAQQFPDLHSELNLSSLELGDSALYFCASSVAGYTEAFFGQGTRLTVV.

The CDR3 here is CASSLDYLSEKLFF. The CDR3 DNA sequence: TGTGCCAGCAGCTTAGATTACCTCAGTGAAAAACTGTTTTTT. V usage is TRBV7-8 and J usage is TRBJ1-4; D call uncertain. Germline loops: CDR1 SGHVS, CDR2 FQNEAQ. V gave up 1 base and J gave up 7 bases, with 10 bases separating them. CDR3 length equals 14 residues.

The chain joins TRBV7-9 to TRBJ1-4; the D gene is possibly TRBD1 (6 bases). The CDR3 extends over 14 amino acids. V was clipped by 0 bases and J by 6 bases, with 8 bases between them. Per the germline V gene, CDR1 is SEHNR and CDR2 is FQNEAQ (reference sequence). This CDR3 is CASSLASGDEKLFF. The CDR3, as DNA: TGTGCCAGCAGCTTAGCGTCAGGGGATGAAAAACTGTTTTTT. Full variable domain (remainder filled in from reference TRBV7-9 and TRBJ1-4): DTGVSQNPRHKITKRGQNVTFRCDPISEHNRLYWYRQTLGQGPEFLTYFQNEAQLEKSRLLSDRFSAERPKGSFSTLEIQRTEQGDSAMYLCASSLASGDEKLFFGSGTQLSVL.

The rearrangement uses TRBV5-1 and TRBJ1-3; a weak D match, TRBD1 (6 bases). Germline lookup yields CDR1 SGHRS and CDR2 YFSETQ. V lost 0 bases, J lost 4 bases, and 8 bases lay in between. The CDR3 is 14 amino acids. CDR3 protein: CASSLGQVGNTIYF. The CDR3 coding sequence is TGCGCCAGCAGCTTGGGACAGGTGGGAAACACCATATATTTT.